The 11 T cell receptor beta chains below come from one sample, sequenced in a study of T cells in Graves' hyperthyroidism and ophthalmopathy. Regions amplified from RNA transcripts were the TCR beta CDR3 regions. In the first-round RT-PCR of the TCR CDR3, the HTBI primer set was used. A single record per CDR3 protein comes from TCRdb applying MiXCR to the multiplex PCR reads. The data show 400,000 to 500,000 distinct CDR3 sequences, roughly 14% seen once. Material for sequencing was blood. These receptor sequences come from a man aged 18 to 35 with Graves' ophthalmopathy.

This clonotype was seen a few times. The chain is built from TRBV7-9 and TRBJ1-2; 7 bases line up with TRBD1. Trimming removed 1 base from V and 7 bases from J; junction bases left unmatched: 6. Germline V gene data show CDR1 as SEHNR and CDR2 as FQNEAQ (reference sequence). The CDR3 spans 14 residues. As DNA, the CDR3 is TGTGCCAGCAGCTTAGAGGGGGCGCGGCTTGGCTACACCTTC. Its protein product is CASSLEGARLGYTF.

There are many counts of this clonotype. The chain carries TRBV11-3 and TRBJ2-1; 11 bases are a match to TRBD1. CDR3 size: 17 residues. V gave up 0 bases and J gave up 7 bases; unmatched junction bases: 8. Germline V gene lookup returns CDR1 SGHNT and CDR2 YENEEA. CDR3 nucleotides: TGTGCCAGCAGCTTAGATCGGACAGGGGGCGCGGGTAATGAGCAGTTCTTC. Translation: CASSLDRTGGAGNEQFF.

This clonotype was observed many times. The chain carries TRBV7-9 and TRBJ2-7, with D perhaps TRBD1 (6 bases). The germline V gene encodes CDR1 SEHNR and CDR2 FQNEAQ (reference sequence). The length of the CDR3 is 16 residues. Trimming stripped 5 bases from V and 5 bases from J, with 22 bases between. The CDR3 DNA reads as TGTGCCAGCAGCGCTAAAGTGACAGGTTACTACCACGAGCAGTACTTC. Amino acid sequence: CASSAKVTGYYHEQYF.

This chain connects TRBV15 to TRBJ1-5; D is unclear. V shed 1 base and J shed 6 bases, with 7 bases lying between them. CDR1 and CDR2 from the germline V gene are LNHNV and YYDKDF (reference sequence). The CDR3 is 13 residues long. The CDR3 DNA sequence: TGTGCCACCAGCAGAGTAGTGGGTCAGCCCCAGCATTTT. It is translated as CATSRVVGQPQHF.

The sample holds many counts of this clonotype. The J gene is TRBJ2-5, the V gene TRBV11-1; 8 positions agree with TRBD2. Germline-derived CDR1 and CDR2 are SGHAT and FQDESV (reference sequence). The CDR3 is made up of 16 amino acids. V gave up 5 bases and J gave up 0 bases; unmatched junction bases: 8. The CDR3 spells CASSHEASGYQETQYF. The CDR3 coding sequence is TGTGCCAGCAGCCACGAGGCTAGCGGGTACCAAGAGACCCAGTACTTC.

This clonotype was counted only a few times. With a much larger clone just one base away, this may be a read error. The V call is TRBV15, the J call TRBJ1-5; D remains ambiguous. Germline assignment: CDR1 LNHNV and CDR2 YYDKDF (reference sequence). V gave up 2 bases and J gave up 3 bases, with 2 bases separating them. The CDR3 has 12 residues. In DNA, the CDR3 is TGTGCCACCAGCAGATACAATCAGCCCCAGCATTTT. This codes for CATSRYNQPQHF.

This chain uses TRBV5-1 with TRBJ2-5, with 8 positions matching TRBD2. Trimming removed 1 base from V and 2 bases from J; junction bases left unmatched: 7. The germline CDR1 and CDR2 sequences are SGHRS and YFSETQ. The CDR3 covers 16 residues. The CDR3 region is CASSLMAAGAQETQYF. In nucleotides, the CDR3 is TGCGCCAGCAGCTTGATGGCAGCGGGGGCACAAGAGACCCAGTACTTC.

This clonotype has a handful of counts. The gene calls are TRBV14 and TRBJ2-7; no clear D gene. Germline V gene lookup returns CDR1 SGHDN and CDR2 FVKESK. Between the trimmed V and J ends, which lost 3 bases and 5 bases, there was a span of 11 bases. CDR3 length: 13 amino acids. CDR3 sequence reads: CASSQQLFDEQYF. CDR3 coding DNA: TGTGCCAGCAGCCAGCAACTCTTCGACGAGCAGTACTTC.

The table lists this clonotype with many counts. This chain joins TRBV6-5 and TRBJ2-7; TRBD2 agrees at 8 bases. From germline, CDR1 is MNHEY and CDR2 SVGAGI. The CDR3 runs to 15 residues. With V trimmed by 2 bases and J by 2 bases, 5 bases remained unmatched. In nucleotides, the CDR3 is TGTGCCAGCAGTTACGATGCGGGGGGTCCCTACGAGCAGTACTTC. Amino acids: CASSYDAGGPYEQYF.

In its sample, this clonotype was seen a few times. CDR3: CASSPRPRTRATNEKLFF. CDR3 nucleotides: TGTGCCAGCAGCCCCAGGCCCCGAACCCGCGCAACTAATGAAAAACTGTTTTTT. The V gene is TRBV12-3 or TRBV12-4, the J gene TRBJ1-4; D gene ambiguous. The CDR3 has 18 amino acids. Trimming stripped 6 bases from V and 0 bases from J, with 20 bases between.

This clonotype appeared many times. The chain uses TRBV7-2 and TRBJ2-2; D not resolved. V lost 5 bases and J 3 bases, leaving 4 bases between the germline ends. Per germline, CDR1 SGHTA and CDR2 FQGNSA. The CDR3 is 12 amino acids. CDR3 DNA sequence: TGTGCCAGCAGCACCTACACCGGGGAGCTGTTTTTT. This sequence encodes CASSTYTGELFF.